This T cell receptor (beta chain) is drawn from a study of a mutant IDH1 vaccine in newly diagnosed glioma. Study summary: Initiation of the vaccine course occurred 4-6 weeks after radiotherapy alone, or alongside temozolomide cycles. Earlier therapy was either radiotherapy, temozolomide, or both, and most got both.

Sequencing was performed with immunoSEQ multiplex PCR; in TCRdb, only in-frame clones are kept and a portion is missing. The sample lists around 57,000 clones, around 84% occurring once. Time point in this sample: week 35, safety follow-up. Every vaccination contained 300 ug of the mutant IDH1 20-mer peptide and was paired with topical imiquimod. Each donor presented with a new WHO grade 3 or 4 astrocytoma that tested IDH1-mutant and showed ATRX loss. Study outcomes and limitations: Around 92% of patients showed vaccine-induced immune responses across multiple MHC alleles.

For this clone: Antigen: not known.

This CDR3 comprises 13 residues. The germline V and J ends were trimmed by 8 bases and 1 base, with 12 bases remaining between them. The germline gives CDR1 MNHEY, CDR2 SVGAGI. The specimen comprised PBMCs, sampled from a glioma patient whose treatment included an IDH1 peptide vaccine. This TCR was recovered from a man aged 25-40 years with glioma. V gene TRBV6-5 combines with J gene TRBJ2-7, with TRBD2 as a possible D gene (7 bases). The CDR3 is CASRAGASYEQYF. The CDR3 region has the DNA TGTGCCAGCCGGGCGGGGGCATCCTACGAGCAGTACTTC.